Each of the 11 T cell receptor beta chains below was sequenced from the same sample in a study of T cells in Graves' hyperthyroidism and ophthalmopathy. Amplification yielded TCR beta CDR3 regions, with RNA transcripts as the source. The HTBI set primed first-round TCR CDR3 RT-PCR. TCRdb re-called the multiplex PCR reads with MiXCR, one entry per CDR3 protein. In the table there are 300,000 to 500,000 distinct CDR3 sequences, 15% of which are singletons. What was sequenced was blood. The receptors originated from a woman in her thirties with Graves' hyperthyroidism.

In its sample, this clonotype was seen many times. The chain recombines TRBV6-1 with TRBJ2-1; D assignment may be TRBD1 or TRBD2 (6 bases each). Trimming stripped 11 bases from V and 8 bases from J, with 31 bases between. Germline V gene sequence: CDR1 MNHNS, CDR2 SASEGT. This CDR3 spans 17 amino acids. Here the CDR3 reads CAGSPKQYREVGDEQFF. DNA for the CDR3: TGTGCCGGGTCACCCAAACAGTACAGGGAGGTTGGGGATGAGCAGTTCTTC.

This clonotype has just a few counts. The chain is built from TRBV29-1 and TRBJ2-2, with 15 positions matching TRBD2. The germline V gene has CDR1 SQVTM and CDR2 ANQGSEA. This CDR3 has 15 amino acids. Germline trimming cut 5 bases from V and 7 bases from J; bases unmatched to any gene: 5. CDR3 in amino acids: CSVIGTSGRNGELFF. The CDR3 DNA follows: TGCAGCGTTATTGGGACTAGCGGGAGGAACGGGGAGCTGTTTTTT.

This clonotype was seen many times. The rearrangement uses TRBV28 and TRBJ2-5, with D possibly matching TRBD2 (5 bases). There are 16 residues in the CDR3. The germline V gene encodes CDR1 MDHEN and CDR2 SYDVKM. V was shortened by 5 bases and J by 2 bases, with 18 bases between the two germline ends. Here the CDR3 reads CASSPPFAGGQETQYF. CDR3 nucleotide sequence: TGTGCCAGCAGTCCCCCGTTTGCGGGTGGGCAAGAGACCCAGTACTTC.

In this sample, this clonotype turned up many times. The chain has TRBV4-1 and TRBJ1-5, with no clear D. Trimming took off 0 bases at V and 3 bases at J, with 9 bases between the two ends. Germline CDR1 reads MGHRA; CDR2 reads YSYEKL. The length of the CDR3 is 15 residues. The CDR3 coding sequence is TGCGCCAGCAGCCAAGAAGGAACAGCCAATCAGCCCCAGCATTTT. This encodes CASSQEGTANQPQHF.

This clonotype has ten or more counts. The CDR3: CASSYAVTEQYF. The CDR3 coding sequence is TGTGCCAGCAGTTACGCCGTAACCGAGCAGTACTTC. This sequence joins TRBV6-2 or TRBV6-3 and TRBJ2-7; D uncertain. This CDR3 comprises 12 residues. V was trimmed by 2 bases and J by 6 bases, leaving 8 bases between them. Germline V gene data show CDR1 as MNHEY and CDR2 as SVGEGT.

The chain couples TRBV25-1 to TRBJ2-2; D might be TRBD2 (5 bases). CDR3 length: 15 residues. Germline V gene sequence: CDR1 MGHDK, CDR2 SYGVNS. Trimming shortened V by 4 bases and J by 7 bases, and 16 bases separated the two germline ends. CDR3 region: CASSGTGSIGGELFF. The CDR3 DNA reads TGTGCCAGCAGTGGAACGGGGTCCATAGGCGGGGAGCTGTTTTTT.

This clonotype was observed at least ten times. The V gene is TRBV20-1, the J gene TRBJ1-1; a possible D gene is TRBD1 (6 bases). The CDR3 length is 13 residues. Trimming left V 4 bases short and J 5 bases short, with 14 bases between. Germline V lookup: CDR1 DFQATT, CDR2 SNEGSKA (reference sequence). This chain's CDR3 is CSAIYRVMTEAFF. The CDR3 DNA reads as TGCAGTGCTATTTACAGGGTGATGACTGAAGCTTTCTTT.

The V call is TRBV20-1, the J call TRBJ2-7; 9 nucleotides match TRBD1. The CDR3 sequence is 16 residues long. Trimming cost V 6 bases and J 5 bases; bases outside gene matches: 17. CDR1 is DFQATT, CDR2 SNEGSKA, per germline (reference sequence). CDR3 in DNA: TGCAGTGCAGATGAAACAGGGACAGGGAGGGTCCACGAGCAGTACTTC. This codes for CSADETGTGRVHEQYF.

This clonotype has just a few counts. J is TRBJ2-3 and V is TRBV11-1; TRBD2 is a possible D gene (5 bases). CDR3 length equals 14 residues. Per the germline V gene, CDR1 is SGHAT and CDR2 is FQDESV (reference sequence). Trimming removed 5 bases at V and 4 bases at J, with 13 bases between. The CDR3: CASSPMERPDTQYF. In DNA, the CDR3 is TGTGCCAGCAGCCCGATGGAGCGGCCAGATACGCAGTATTTT.

V usage is TRBV18 and J usage is TRBJ2-3, with D possibly being TRBD2 (6 bases). The CDR3 is made up of 14 amino acids. Deletions cut 4 bases from V and 2 bases from J, with 10 bases between. Germline CDR1 is KGHSH and CDR2 is LQKENI. The CDR3 sequence is CASSQGLTTDTQYF. The DNA for the CDR3 is TGTGCCAGCTCACAGGGACTGACCACAGATACGCAGTATTTT.

This clonotype was observed many times. V and J are TRBV5-1 and TRBJ2-2, with D maybe TRBD2 (6 bases). With 2 bases removed from V and 5 bases from J, the gap between germline ends came to 16 bases. CDR3 size: 16 residues. Per the germline V gene, CDR1 is SGHRS and CDR2 is YFSETQ. CDR3 sequence: CASSLPRDGLTGELFF. CDR3 in DNA: TGCGCCAGCAGCTTACCGCGGGACGGACTAACCGGGGAGCTGTTTTTT. The variable domain in full, completed from reference TRBV5-1 and TRBJ2-2, reads KAGVTQTPRYLIKTRGQQVTLSCSPISGHRSVSWYQQTPGQGLQFLFEYFSETQRNKGNFPGRFSGRQFSNSRSEMNVSTLELGDSALYLCASSLPRDGLTGELFFGEGSRLTVL.